This T cell receptor (beta chain) was found in a study of CD8 T cells in ankylosing spondylitis. General study points: CD8+ by phenotype, disease-linked clones were relatively rare in peripheral blood. One TCR beta motif, made up of under ten highly homologous variants, appeared characteristic of ankylosing spondylitis blood. It was reported that disease-linked clones were significantly enriched in matched ankylosing spondylitis synovial fluid. In synovial fluid and blood from reactive arthritis, some motif variants were previously reported.

There are many counts of this clonotype. What it binds is not known. One end of the junction is discordant with germline, which a read error may explain. This CDR3 contains 12 residues. Each TCR beta library was made by quantitative 5'-RACE that incorporated molecular barcodes. Each CDR3 protein is one row after TCRdb ran MiXCR on the 5' RACE reads. The table includes 800,000 to 900,000 distinct CDR3 sequences, roughly 10% detected once. Sequenced input: blood, either unsorted or a sorted T cell fraction (not recorded which). The receptor's source is a male donor with ankylosing spondylitis. The chain recombines TRBV12-3 or TRBV12-4 with TRBJ2-1, with D uncertain. The CDR3 DNA reads TGTGCCAGCAGTTTAGCCGGCGGTGGGTTGGTCTTC. It codes for CASSLAGGGLVF.